Below are 21 T cell receptor beta chains sequenced from a single sample in a study of beta chain features in type 1 diabetes. The isolated RNA, all of it, was reverse transcribed, so expressed TCRB transcripts were what got sequenced. Repertoires were generated with immunoSEQ multiplex PCR, while TCRdb's copy carries only in-frame clones and drops some. The sample has about 660,000 clones, over 12% seen once. Regarding the study as a whole: TCRB CDR3 length was moderately but significantly reduced in all four CD4+ subsets of Type 1 diabetes patients.

No antigen is known for these receptors. The material sequenced was naive CD4+ T cells from blood. These receptors came from a man aged 18 to 30 with type 1 diabetes.

A few counts support this clone. The V and J genes are TRBV4-1 and TRBJ2-7, with 10 bases matching TRBD1. The CDR3 is 14 amino acids. Germline V gene lookup returns CDR1 MGHRA and CDR2 YSYEKL. With 5 bases clipped from V and 4 bases from J, the junction kept 5 bases outside the gene matches. The chain's CDR3 is CASSSPGQGYEQYF. The CDR3 region has the DNA TGCGCCAGCAGCTCTCCGGGACAGGGGTACGAGCAGTACTTC.

The chain combines TRBV7-2 with TRBJ2-5; 7 bases are a match to TRBD2. With 1 base clipped from V and 5 bases from J, the junction kept 1 base outside the gene matches. Germline values: CDR1 SGHTA, CDR2 FQGNSA. The CDR3 runs 13 residues. CDR3 region: CASSLGEGETQYF. In nucleotides, the CDR3 is TGTGCCAGCAGCTTAGGGGAGGGTGAGACCCAGTACTTC.

This clone has a single count. The V call is TRBV28, the J call TRBJ1-1; D unresolved. V gave up 7 bases and J gave up 11 bases, with 17 bases separating them. CDR1 is MDHEN, CDR2 SYDVKM, per germline. The CDR3 consists of 12 residues. The CDR3 DNA sequence: TGTGCCAGCATCGAATTCGGCCAGTCGGCTTTCTTT. Encoded protein: CASIEFGQSAFF. Using reference TRBV28 and TRBJ1-1 for the parts outside the CDR3, the full variable domain is DVKVTQSSRYLVKRTGEKVFLECVQDMDHENMFWYRQDPGLGLRLIYFSYDVKMKEKGDIPEGYSVSREKKERFSLILESASTNQTSMYLCASIEFGQSAFFGQGTRLTVV.

This clone was counted only a few times. The V and J genes are TRBV7-8 and TRBJ2-3; 7 nucleotides agree with TRBD2. The CDR3 is made up of 16 amino acids. Germline V lookup: CDR1 SGHVS, CDR2 FQNEAQ. With 4 bases clipped from V and 2 bases from J, the junction kept 9 bases outside the gene matches. The CDR3 spells CASSSTYGTNTDTQYF. The CDR3 DNA sequence: TGTGCCAGCAGCTCCACTTATGGGACTAACACAGATACGCAGTATTTT.

Remarks on this clone: The germline gene is not matched at one end of the junction; a read error may be the cause. The V and J genes are TRBV7-9 and TRBJ1-2; 8 bases are a match to TRBD1. The CDR3 contains 9 residues. CDR1 and CDR2 from the germline V gene are SEHNR and FQNEAQ (reference sequence). As DNA, the CDR3 is TGTGCCAGCAGCAAGGGACAGGACTTC. The encoded protein is CASSKGQDF.

This clone was detected only a few times. The chain employs TRBV2 and TRBJ2-5; the D is unclear. V was clipped by 8 bases and J by 4 bases, with 11 bases between them. The CDR3 loop spans 12 amino acids. Germline loops: CDR1 SNHLY, CDR2 FYNNEI. The CDR3: CASSPGPETQYF. The CDR3 region has the DNA TGTGCCAGCTCGCCTGGGCCAGAGACCCAGTACTTC. Full variable domain (remainder filled in from reference TRBV2 and TRBJ2-5): EPEVTQTPSHQVTQMGQEVILRCVPISNHLYFYWYRQILGQKVEFLVSFYNNEISEKSEIFDDQFSVERPDGSNFTLKIRSTKLEDSAMYFCASSPGPETQYFGPGTRLLVL.

This clone was observed a handful of times. This chain links TRBV11-1 with TRBJ2-5; D is unresolved. Per germline, CDR1 SGHAT and CDR2 FQDESV (reference sequence). Between the trimmed V and J ends, which lost 3 bases and 4 bases, there was a span of 6 bases. The CDR3 totals 12 residues. The CDR3 sequence is CASSFRPETQYF. DNA of the CDR3: TGTGCCAGCAGCTTTCGCCCAGAGACCCAGTACTTC.

This clone was detected a few times. The J gene is TRBJ1-2, the V gene TRBV5-1; the D is unclear. Per germline, CDR1 SGHRS and CDR2 YFSETQ. The CDR3 has 17 amino acids. V lost 2 bases to trimming and J lost 0 bases, with 17 bases between them. The CDR3 region is CASSLPDPGGTNYGYTF. In DNA, the CDR3 is TGCGCCAGCAGCTTACCCGACCCCGGAGGGACTAACTATGGCTACACCTTC.

This clone was seen more than once but under ten times. The chain couples TRBV11-2 to TRBJ2-1, with D perhaps matching TRBD2 (6 bases). The CDR3 loop spans 17 amino acids. Trimming took 1 base from V and 7 from J, leaving 20 bases between them. Germline V gives CDR1 SGHAT, CDR2 FQNNGV. CDR3 DNA sequence: TGTGCCAGCAGCTTAGCTGGAGTTTCGGGGACTGTTAATGAGCAGTTCTTC. Translated, it gives CASSLAGVSGTVNEQFF.

In the case of this clone: The sample holds other DNA sequences that translate to the same CDR3. The J gene is TRBJ2-3, the V gene TRBV20-1; D unclear. The CDR3 runs to 10 residues. The germline gives CDR1 DFQATT, CDR2 SNEGSKA (reference sequence). Trimming took off 6 bases at V and 3 bases at J, with 4 bases between the two ends. The CDR3 bases are TGCAGTGCGCGGACAGATACGCAGTATTTT. This gives the protein CSARTDTQYF.

Here the CDR3 DNA reads TGTGCCAGCAGCCAAGATCTGGGACTAGCCGCGCTCAATGAGCAGTTCTTC. Protein product: CASSQDLGLAALNEQFF. J is TRBJ2-1 and V is TRBV4-2; 9 positions match TRBD2. The CDR3 contains 17 residues. Germline-derived CDR1 and CDR2 are LGHNA and YNFKEQ. J was trimmed by 6 bases and V by 0 bases; bases with no gene match: 9.

This clone was counted between two and nine times. This chain uses TRBV2 with TRBJ2-3; D is uncertain. Germline CDR1 reads SNHLY; CDR2 reads FYNNEI. CDR3 length: 13 amino acids. With 6 bases removed from V and 6 bases from J, the gap between germline ends came to 13 bases. The CDR3 DNA reads TGTGCCAGCAGATCGTCAGGTTGGGATACGCAGTATTTT. Amino acids: CASRSSGWDTQYF.

The rearrangement links TRBV30 to TRBJ1-3, with D possibly matching TRBD1 (5 bases). Trimming shortened V by 0 bases and J by 0 bases, and 15 bases separated the two germline ends. The germline V gene encodes CDR1 GTSNPN and CDR2 SVGIG (reference sequence). This CDR3 region has 17 residues. CDR3 protein: CAWSVPLTGVSGNTIYF. In DNA form, the CDR3 reads TGTGCCTGGAGTGTCCCTCTCACAGGCGTCTCTGGAAACACCATATATTTT.

A few counts support this clone. The identical CDR3 is also encoded by other nucleotide sequences in the sample. The chain employs TRBV5-4 and TRBJ2-5; TRBD2 matches at 10 bases. The CDR3 length is 15 residues. Unmatched junction bases numbered 5, after V lost 1 base and J lost 5 bases. Germline values: CDR1 SGHNT, CDR2 YYREEE (reference sequence). Here the CDR3 DNA reads TGTGCCAGCAGCTTGAGAACTAGCGGGGAGGAGACCCAGTACTTC. Translated: CASSLRTSGEETQYF.

The V and J genes are TRBV6-5 and TRBJ2-7, with D perhaps TRBD2 (5 bases). Looked up from germline, CDR1 is MNHEY and CDR2 is SVGAGI. V lost 6 bases, J lost 6 bases, and 18 bases lay in between. The CDR3 covers 14 residues. The CDR3 region has the DNA TGTGCCAGCAGCCCCCGCCATACGGGGTCCGAGCAGTACTTC. Its protein is CASSPRHTGSEQYF.

V gene TRBV7-9 combines with J gene TRBJ2-7; the D gene is possibly TRBD1 (5 bases). Germline assignment: CDR1 SEHNR and CDR2 FQNEAQ (reference sequence). Between the trimmed V and J ends, which lost 5 bases and 2 bases, there was a span of 10 bases. This CDR3 is 13 amino acids long. CDR3 residues: CASSADRPYEQYF. Here the CDR3 DNA reads TGTGCCAGCAGCGCCGACAGACCCTACGAGCAGTACTTC.

In its sample, this clone was seen a few times. The chain has TRBV28 and TRBJ2-3; 9 bases fit TRBD2. The V gene's germline CDR1 is MDHEN and CDR2 SYDVKM. The CDR3 loop spans 15 amino acids. The V segment lost 7 bases and the J segment 2 bases; nucleotides outside the gene matches: 7. The chain's CDR3 is CASTEWTSDTDTQYF. The CDR3 nucleotides read TGTGCCAGCACGGAGTGGACTAGCGACACAGATACGCAGTATTTT.

V usage is TRBV6-6 and J usage is TRBJ1-5; no firm D call. Trimming cost V 5 bases and J 3 bases, with 8 bases left between them. CDR3 size: 13 residues. The germline V gene has CDR1 MNHNY and CDR2 SVGAGI (reference sequence). CDR3 amino acids: CASSLRANQPQHF. CDR3 DNA sequence: TGTGCCAGCAGTCTACGGGCCAATCAGCCCCAGCATTTT.

The chain combines TRBV11-1 with TRBJ2-1; no definite D call. The V end lost 7 bases, the J end lost 8 bases, and 21 bases lay between the germline ends. CDR3 length equals 15 residues. CDR1 SGHAT and CDR2 FQDESV come from the germline V gene (reference sequence). CDR3 nucleotide sequence: TGTGCCAGCAAGCTCCGGATCGCGGTCGACTATGAGCAGTTCTTC. This gives the protein CASKLRIAVDYEQFF.

In its sample, this clone was seen a few times. The V gene is TRBV5-4, the J gene TRBJ1-2; weak D call: TRBD1 (5 bases). The germline V and J ends were trimmed by 4 bases and 5 bases, with 21 bases remaining between them. The germline CDR1 and CDR2 sequences are SGHNT and YYREEE (reference sequence). CDR3 length equals 16 residues. The CDR3 spells CASSEITPGTGYGYTF. For the CDR3, the DNA is TGTGCCAGCAGCGAAATTACCCCCGGGACTGGGTATGGCTACACCTTC.

DNA for the CDR3: TGTGCCAGCAACCCCCCCACGGCTGGCTACGAGCAGTACTTC. Translated, it gives CASNPPTAGYEQYF. The chain carries TRBV6-6 and TRBJ2-7; D gene uncertain. Germline CDR1 reads MNHNY; CDR2 reads SVGAGI (reference sequence). V was shortened by 7 bases and J by 3 bases, with 16 bases between the two germline ends. CDR3 length equals 14 residues.